Listed below are T cell receptor beta chains from one sample, sequenced in a study of T-cell memory formation after mild COVID-19. Each CDR3 protein gets one entry after TCRdb re-called the 5' RACE reads with MiXCR. The table lists around 120,000 distinct CDR3 sequences, about a sixth of them singletons. Material for sequencing was PBMCs or a T cell subset sorted from them (not recorded which). The receptor source for this set is an adult woman who had mild COVID-19 (a few samples of this study predate the infection). Cell type and time point are not known. Both conserved end residues are trimmed from each CDR3.

TRBV19 | ASSTRPGLAGWAQY
TRBV29-1 | SVGGAGNEQY
TRBV29-1 | SVGEGDRQTQY
TRBV20-1 | SATAPRLVQETQY
TRBV4-1 | ASSRLRGGVETQY
TRBV14 | ASSPGLAGPYNEQF
TRBV7-9 | ASSSSGGEIGSPLH
TRBV7-2 | ASSFRRLGTSKTVRDEQF
TRBV7-2 | AYSRDRGDTEAF
TRBV5-1 | ASSLGSGSPLH
TRBV7-8 | ASSYGNSRVKTGELF
TRBV6-5 | ASSYSTSGNYEQY
TRBV15 | ATSREGQAGGELF
TRBV7-9 | AITRAGTDYGYT
TRBV12-3/TRBV12-4 | ASSLVGRGIETQY
TRBV7-9 | ASSLGLAERGETQY
TRBV4-1 | ASSQEGGFGSYNEQF
TRBV5-1 | ASSLDMRGSYT
TRBV7-2 | ASSLSVTDTYEQY
TRBV29-1 | SVVAGRYEQY
TRBV11-2 | ASSLGRDLRSPKETQY
TRBV29-1 | SVQGFVRPGPVNEQF
TRBV19 | ASARGGRAVETQY
TRBV5-6 | ASSLDGGRAPNEKLF
TRBV18 | ASSPLKSGGYNEQF
TRBV6-5 | ASTDGTRQETQY
TRBV5-1 | ASSSGVRDRGYGYT
TRBV7-9 | ASSPRPGEQY
TRBV14 | ASSQDMLVGEQF
TRBV7-9 | ASSLALGARETQY
TRBV9 | ASSVLSASYEQY
TRBV4-2 | ASSLPRGALRGSGNTIY
TRBV10-2 | ASSRGISTGEYEYTEAF
TRBV25-1 | ASSEIQLAGVADTQY
TRBV15 | ATSREVGIQGDSYEQY
TRBV7-9 | ASSIRFGSRVDTQY
TRBV11-2 | ASTPSTDTQY
TRBV24-1 | ATRLGQNTEAF
TRBV5-4 | ASSLGTEYNEQF
TRBV7-8 | ASSWPSGRLDNEQF
TRBV20-1 | SARAGTSNQPQH
TRBV18 | ASSPDTQTSPLH
TRBV6-1 | ASSGTGTSGRDEQF
TRBV12-3/TRBV12-4 | ASSLVVNTGELF
TRBV7-8 | ASKVAGADTQY
TRBV20-1 | SATEGDPYEQY
TRBV11-3 | ASSFPPLAGGTDTQY
TRBV7-9 | ASSLGAGVDEQF
TRBV11-2 | ASSHTGWDNEQF
TRBV4-1 | ASSQWWADDYGYT